The 17 T cell receptor beta chains given below trace back to one sample, sequenced in a study of CD4 and CD8 cells across lung adenocarcinoma regions. TCRdb itself ran the PCR reads through MiXCR, one entry per CDR3 protein. The sample contains more than 9,000 distinct CDR3 sequences, 40% to 55% of which appear only once. The source material was CD8+ T cells from the margin of a lung tumor. Receptors originate from a female donor with lung adenocarcinoma. The CD4 and CD8 labels of this study may be unreliable.

Turning to this clonotype: An end of the junction differs from the germline gene, which may be a read error. The J gene is TRBJ2-4, the V gene TRBV6-1, with 8 bases aligning to TRBD2. This CDR3 is built from 16 residues. CDR1 is MNHNS and CDR2 is SASEGT in the germline V gene. The CDR3 bases are TGTGCCAGCAGTCCTAGCGGGCACCCAACCAAAGACACGCAGTATTTC. This translates into CASSPSGHPTKDTQYF.

The table lists this clonotype with many counts. V gene TRBV27 combines with J gene TRBJ2-3, with 7 bases matching TRBD1. CDR3 length: 14 residues. J gave up 6 bases and V 2 bases, and 5 bases lay outside the gene matches. Germline V gene data show CDR1 as MNHEY and CDR2 as SMNVEV (reference sequence). The CDR3 here is CASSLDRARDTQYF. The CDR3 DNA is TGTGCCAGCAGTTTAGACAGGGCTAGGGATACGCAGTATTTT.

The chain carries TRBV6-1 and TRBJ2-3, with 7 nucleotides matching TRBD1. Germline V CDR1 and CDR2: MNHNS, SASEGT. The CDR3 sequence is 16 residues long. With 5 bases clipped from V and 12 bases from J, the junction kept 20 bases outside the gene matches. The CDR3 sequence is CASSPRGQPTKNIQYF. The CDR3 DNA sequence: TGTGCCAGCAGTCCTAGGGGGCAGCCAACCAAAAACATTCAGTATTTT.

This clonotype was counted a few times. The rearrangement uses TRBV27 and TRBJ2-5, with TRBD1 matching over 7 bases. The J call may not be correct, given that the DNA end is closer to TRBJ2-7. This CDR3 spans 16 amino acids. In germline, CDR1 is MNHEY, CDR2 SMNVEV (reference sequence). The CDR3 DNA reads as TGTGCCAGCAGTCAGCCGGGACAGCACCTTTCTTACGAGCAGTACGTC. Translated, it gives CASSQPGQHLSYEQYV.

This chain uses TRBV6-1 with TRBJ1-1, with D maybe TRBD1 (5 bases). Germline CDR1 reads MNHNS; CDR2 reads SASEGT. V was clipped by 3 bases and J by 4 bases, with 12 bases between them. The CDR3 spans 14 residues. DNA of the CDR3: TGTGCCAGCAGTGATCTCTCAGGGAGCACTGAAGCTTTCTTT. This encodes CASSDLSGSTEAFF.

This chain links TRBV6-5 with TRBJ2-1; 10 bases agree with TRBD2. The J call may be in error: the DNA end matches TRBJ2-5 better. Germline lookup yields CDR1 MNHEY and CDR2 SVGAGI. CDR3 length equals 17 residues. CDR3 residues: CASSSTLAGTRRETQYF. CDR3 nucleotide sequence: TGTGCCAGCAGTTCCACACTAGCGGGGACTCGGAGAGAGACCCAGTACTTC.

This chain links TRBV6-4 with TRBJ2-6; D is possibly TRBD1 (5 bases). The germline gives CDR1 MRHNA, CDR2 SNTAGT. Trimming stripped 8 bases from V and 2 bases from J, with 10 bases between. The CDR3 is 14 amino acids. The chain's CDR3 is CASAAGPGANVLTF. The CDR3 DNA follows: TGTGCCAGCGCTGCAGGGCCTGGGGCCAACGTCCTGACTTTC.

V gene TRBV19 combines with J gene TRBJ2-4; 10 positions match TRBD2. CDR3 length: 13 residues. Losses at the gene ends were 6 bases for V and 7 bases for J; bases not matched to a gene: 3. Germline V gives CDR1 LNHDA, CDR2 SQIVND (reference sequence). CDR3 DNA sequence: TGTGCCAGTAGGAATAGCGGGGGGAACATTCAGTACTTC. Its protein product is CASRNSGGNIQYF. Full variable domain (outside the CDR3, taken from reference TRBV19 and TRBJ2-4): DGGITQSPKYLFRKEGQNVTLSCEQNLNHDAMYWYRQDPGQGLRLIYYSQIVNDFQKGDIAEGYSVSREKKESFPLTVTSAQKNPTAFYLCASRNSGGNIQYFGAGTRLSVL.

With respect to this clonotype: The junction does not match germline at one end; this may be a read error. The V call is TRBV6-1, the J call TRBJ2-5, with a possible D match to TRBD2 (7 bases). CDR1 MNHNS and CDR2 SASEGT come from the germline V gene. The CDR3 extends over 16 amino acids. This CDR3 reads CASRGPGGAFKETQYF. CDR3 coding DNA: TGTGCCAGCAGGGGCCCTGGGGGGGCGTTCAAAGAGACCCAGTATTTC.

By its share, this clonotype is medium-sized (0.01 to 0.1%). This chain connects TRBV7-6 to TRBJ2-6; D is unclear. The germline V gene encodes CDR1 SGHVS and CDR2 FNYEAQ. Trimming removed 0 bases at V and 0 bases at J, with 18 bases between. CDR3 length equals 20 residues. The CDR3 nucleotides are TGTGCCAGCAGCTTAGCCTCGATCTCAGCTCCGAGCTCTGGGGCCAACGTCCTGACTTTC. Translated, it gives CASSLASISAPSSGANVLTF.

This clonotype was counted many times. The rearrangement uses TRBV11-2 and TRBJ1-6, with D perhaps TRBD1 (5 bases). This CDR3 is built from 14 residues. CDR1 is SGHAT, CDR2 FQNNGV, per germline. V was cut by 1 base and J by 8 bases, with 9 bases left in between. The CDR3 reads CASSLGQKDSPLHF. The DNA for the CDR3 is TGTGCCAGCAGCTTAGGACAGAAAGATTCACCCCTCCACTTT.

Turning to this clonotype: An end of the junction does not agree with germline; a read error may underlie this. V usage is TRBV6-5 and J usage is TRBJ2-1; D perhaps matches TRBD2 (5 bases). The CDR3 loop spans 15 amino acids. Germline V gives CDR1 MNHEY, CDR2 SVGAGI. DNA of the CDR3: TGTGCCAGCAGATTCTCCGGGATGAGCGGCAATGCGCAGTTTTTT. Its protein is CASRFSGMSGNAQFF.

For this clonotype: Germline is not matched at one junction end, which may reflect a read error. The rearrangement joins TRBV12-3 or TRBV12-4 to TRBJ2-6; the D gene could be TRBD1 or TRBD2 (5 bases each). This CDR3 spans 10 amino acids. Here the CDR3 reads CASGTHEQFF. The CDR3 DNA reads TGTGCCAGCGGGACGCATGAGCAGTTTTTC.

This clonotype was seen a single time. This chain uses TRBV20-1 with TRBJ2-3; possible D gene TRBD2, 5 bases. V lost 5 bases, J lost 1 base, and 16 bases lay in between. Germline CDR1 reads DFQATT; CDR2 reads SNEGSKA (reference sequence). The CDR3 runs 15 residues. The CDR3 protein is CSAEGEGGGTDTQYF. Written as DNA, the CDR3 is TGCAGTGCTGAGGGAGAAGGCGGAGGCACAGATACGCAGTATTTT.

V usage is TRBV10-3 and J usage is TRBJ1-2; D possibly corresponds to TRBD1 (5 bases). The CDR3 loop spans 14 amino acids. The V and J ends lost 6 bases and 5 bases respectively, with 16 bases between them. Germline V gene lookup returns CDR1 ENHRY and CDR2 SYGVKD. For the CDR3, the DNA is TGTGCCATCAGCTGGCGTAACGAGGGGTATGGCTACACCTTC. Translation: CAISWRNEGYGYTF.

In this sample, this clonotype turned up a few times. This chain joins TRBV6-1 and TRBJ2-5, with TRBD2 identical over 12 bases. The J segment lost 5 bases and the V segment lost 2 bases, leaving 6 bases of the junction unmatched. This CDR3 is 16 amino acids long. The germline V gene has CDR1 MNHNS and CDR2 SASEGT. The CDR3 DNA sequence: TGTGCCAGCAGTGAAAGGCCTAGCGGGGGGGGGGAGACCCAGTACTTC. Amino acids: CASSERPSGGGETQYF.

This chain links TRBV6-1 with TRBJ2-3, with D perhaps given as TRBD1 or TRBD2 (6 bases each). The DNA end favors TRBJ2-7, so the J call may be wrong. The CDR3 extends over 15 amino acids. CDR1 is MNHNS and CDR2 is SASEGT in the germline V gene. The CDR3 region has the DNA TGTGCCAGCAGTGACGGGGGCGGTGGGGCAGAGACGCAGTACTTC. Its translation is CASSDGGGGAETQYF.